These 30 T cell receptor beta chains were all obtained from the same sample, sequenced in a study of cytomegalovirus exposure and HLA in healthy donors. PCR amplification relied on 60 Vbeta primers (plus 13 Jbeta primers). Assay used: immunoSEQ multiplex PCR; TCRdb lists only in-frame clones, some missing. The sample includes 150,000 to 200,000 clones, around 80% seen only once; the top ten take approximately 4.7%. Sequencing input: PBMCs. The receptors here all came from a woman aged 30 to 39 in good health and CMV-seropositive.

V is TRBV7-8 and J is TRBJ2-3; TRBD2 aligns across 7 bases. J gave up 6 bases and V 5 bases, and 2 bases lay outside the gene matches. Germline CDR1 and CDR2: SGHVS and FQNEAQ. CDR3 length: 12 amino acids. The CDR3 region has the DNA TGTGCCAGCAGCCCGCGGGGGGATACGCAGTATTTT. Protein sequence: CASSPRGDTQYF.

This clone was detected only once. The CDR3 coding sequence is TGTGCCACCAGCAAAGTTGAGGACACTGAAGCTTTCTTT. It is translated as CATSKVEDTEAFF. The V call is TRBV15, the J call TRBJ1-1; D is ambiguous. CDR1 and CDR2 from the germline V gene are LNHNV and YYDKDF (reference sequence). With 4 bases removed from V and 3 bases from J, the gap between germline ends came to 9 bases. This CDR3 has 13 residues.

The CDR3 DNA sequence: TGTGCCAGCAGCACGACTAGCTCATTTTCCTACGAGCAGTACTTC. Protein product: CASSTTSSFSYEQYF. The chain has TRBV7-9 and TRBJ2-7; 7 nucleotides agree with TRBD2. With 5 bases clipped from V and 1 base from J, the junction kept 8 bases outside the gene matches. The CDR3 is made up of 15 amino acids. Looked up from germline, CDR1 is SEHNR and CDR2 is FQNEAQ (reference sequence). The full variable domain, completed using reference TRBV7-9 and TRBJ2-7, is DTGVSQNPRHKITKRGQNVTFRCDPISEHNRLYWYRQTLGQGPEFLTYFQNEAQLEKSRLLSDRFSAERPKGSFSTLEIQRTEQGDSAMYLCASSTTSSFSYEQYFGPGTRLTVT.

The J gene is TRBJ2-2, the V gene TRBV7-2; tentatively, D is TRBD2 (6 bases). Germline V CDR1 and CDR2: SGHTA, FQGNSA. CDR3 length equals 15 residues. Trimming removed 3 bases at V and 1 base at J, with 9 bases between. CDR3 in amino acids: CASSFGGGNTGELFF. The CDR3 DNA is TGTGCCAGCAGCTTTGGGGGAGGGAACACCGGGGAGCTGTTTTTT.

This clone was observed a handful of times. The rearrangement uses TRBV10-2 and TRBJ2-7, with 10 bases aligning to TRBD2. The junction had 9 bases not matched to a gene; V was cut back by 6 bases and J by 4 bases. Germline loops: CDR1 WSHSY, CDR2 SAAADI. CDR3 size: 15 residues. The CDR3 here is CASRHSGGLAYEQYF. CDR3 in DNA: TGCGCCAGCAGGCATTCCGGGGGACTAGCGTACGAGCAGTACTTC.

The rearrangement links TRBV7-2 to TRBJ2-7; TRBD2 aligns across 11 bases. This CDR3 has 16 residues. The V gene end was trimmed by 1 base and the J gene end by 2 bases; junction bases not matched to a gene: 4. From germline, CDR1 is SGHTA and CDR2 FQGNSA. The DNA for the CDR3 is TGTGCCAGCAGCTTAGAAGGGACTAGCGGCGCCTACGAGCAGTACTTC. It codes for CASSLEGTSGAYEQYF. The entire variable domain, with the rest obtained from reference TRBV7-2 and TRBJ2-7, is as follows: GAGVSQSPSNKVTEKGKDVELRCDPISGHTALYWYRQSLGQGLEFLIYFQGNSAPDKSGLPSDRFSAERTGGSVSTLTIQRTQQEDSAVYLCASSLEGTSGAYEQYFGPGTRLTVT.

This clone was observed a few times. The rearrangement joins TRBV28 to TRBJ1-4; TRBD1 aligns across 8 bases. The V and J ends lost 6 bases and 4 bases, in that order; junction bases with no gene match: 4. Germline CDR1 is MDHEN and CDR2 is SYDVKM. The CDR3 is 14 residues long. CDR3 sequence reads: CASSRTGINEKLFF. In nucleotides, the CDR3 is TGTGCCAGCAGCCGGACAGGGATTAATGAAAAACTGTTTTTT.

The V and J genes are TRBV5-6 and TRBJ2-1; TRBD2 matches at 11 bases. Germline V lookup: CDR1 SGHDT, CDR2 YYEEEE. Unmatched junction bases numbered 18, after V lost 4 bases and J lost 9 bases. This CDR3 is 18 amino acids long. The CDR3 DNA is TGTGCCAGCAGCCTCGTTGGTAGCGGGGGGGCGGGGTACGGTGAGCAGTTCTTC. Translated: CASSLVGSGGAGYGEQFF.

This clone was found a few times. V usage is TRBV30 and J usage is TRBJ2-5, with TRBD2 matching 7 bases. CDR1 is GTSNPN, CDR2 SVGIG, per germline (reference sequence). Unmatched junction bases numbered 9, after V lost 7 bases and J lost 4 bases. The CDR3 spans 13 residues. The CDR3 nucleotides are TGTGCCTCGGAGGGGAGGGCCGTAGAGACCCAGTACTTC. It translates to CASEGRAVETQYF.

The CDR3 DNA is TGTGCCAGCAGCGCCACGGTGGGCCACCAAGAGACCCAGTACTTC. Translated, it gives CASSATVGHQETQYF. J is TRBJ2-5 and V is TRBV9, with D unresolved. V lost 3 bases to trimming and J lost 0 bases, with 12 bases between them. The CDR3 is 15 amino acids. Germline CDR1 and CDR2: SGDLS and YYNGEE.

The chain carries TRBV6-5 and TRBJ1-1, with a tentative D call TRBD1 (6 bases). Germline CDR1 MNHEY, CDR2 SVGAGI. The CDR3 totals 13 residues. V was clipped by 7 bases and J by 5 bases, with 14 bases between them. Here the CDR3 DNA reads TGTGCCAGCACTAGGAACAGGGAGACTGAAGCTTTCTTT. Translation: CASTRNRETEAFF.

A word on this clone: In the same sample, other DNA sequences code for this CDR3. The chain employs TRBV5-4 and TRBJ2-7; TRBD1 matches 10 bases. The CDR3 runs 14 residues. Trimming took 4 bases from V and 2 from J; bases not matched to a gene: 3. Germline V lookup: CDR1 SGHNT, CDR2 YYREEE (reference sequence). CDR3 region: CASSPGQGAYEQYF. CDR3 DNA: TGTGCCAGCAGCCCCGGACAGGGGGCCTACGAGCAGTACTTC.

This chain joins TRBV6-1 and TRBJ2-1, with D perhaps matching TRBD1 (6 bases). The ends were cut back, 7 bases at V and 14 bases at J, with 15 bases in the middle. The CDR3 consists of 11 residues. Germline-derived CDR1 and CDR2 are MNHNS and SASEGT. CDR3 protein: CASTRGRQEFF. CDR3 DNA: TGTGCCAGCACCCGAGGACGACAGGAGTTCTTC.

The J gene is TRBJ1-2, the V gene TRBV5-1; 9 positions match TRBD1. CDR3 length: 13 amino acids. Germline trimming cut 4 bases from V and 6 bases from J; bases unmatched to any gene: 4. Germline lookup yields CDR1 SGHRS and CDR2 YFSETQ. CDR3 nucleotide sequence: TGCGCCAGCAGCGAGGGGACAGGGAATGGCTACACCTTC. Its protein product is CASSEGTGNGYTF.

The chain carries TRBV30 and TRBJ1-4, with D perhaps matching TRBD1 (5 bases). This CDR3 comprises 14 residues. Germline lookup yields CDR1 GTSNPN and CDR2 SVGIG (reference sequence). V lost 1 base to trimming and J lost 5 bases, with 11 bases between them. The CDR3 nucleotides read TGTGCCTGGAGTGGATTTCGGGGGAATGAAAAACTGTTTTTT. The encoded protein is CAWSGFRGNEKLFF.

The rearrangement links TRBV5-1 to TRBJ1-4; tentatively, D is TRBD1 (5 bases). CDR1 and CDR2 (germline): SGHRS, YFSETQ. V was shortened by 2 bases and J by 1 base, with 9 bases between the two germline ends. The CDR3 has 15 residues. CDR3 amino acids: CASSFMGGTNEKLFF. As DNA, the CDR3 is TGCGCCAGCAGCTTCATGGGGGGAACTAATGAAAAACTGTTTTTT.

In its sample, this clone was seen once. V usage is TRBV11-2 and J usage is TRBJ2-2, with no clear D. CDR1 is SGHAT, CDR2 FQNNGV, per germline. The CDR3 totals 12 residues. Trimming stripped 10 bases from V and 0 bases from J, with 6 bases between. In nucleotides, the CDR3 is TGTGCCACCTCCCCGAACACCGGGGAGCTGTTTTTT. As protein: CATSPNTGELFF. Drawing the rest from reference TRBV11-2 and TRBJ2-2, the complete variable domain is EAGVAQSPRYKIIEKRQSVAFWCNPISGHATLYWYQQILGQGPKLLIQFQNNGVVDDSQLPKDRFSAERLKGVDSTLKIQPAKLEDSAVYLCATSPNTGELFFGEGSRLTVL.

The chain is built from TRBV7-2 and TRBJ2-7; D uncertain. V was clipped by 1 base and J by 0 bases, with 10 bases between them. Germline CDR1 SGHTA, CDR2 FQGNSA. The CDR3 contains 15 residues. The CDR3 region has the DNA TGTGCCAGCAGCTTAGTCGGAGAGAGCTCCTACGAGCAGTACTTC. Residues: CASSLVGESSYEQYF.

The genes are TRBV6-1 and TRBJ2-7; 9 bases align to TRBD2. CDR1 MNHNS and CDR2 SASEGT come from the germline V gene. V lost 3 bases to trimming and J lost 2 bases; unmatched junction nucleotides: 5. This CDR3 is built from 15 residues. In nucleotides, the CDR3 is TGTGCCAGCAGTGAGACTAGCGGAGGACCCTACGAGCAGTACTTC. Its protein product is CASSETSGGPYEQYF.

The chain combines TRBV5-6 with TRBJ1-5; D ambiguous. The germline gives CDR1 SGHDT, CDR2 YYEEEE. Trimming pared 0 bases from V and 5 bases from J, leaving 12 bases between. CDR3 size: 15 residues. This chain's CDR3 is CASSLAVWGDQPQHF. CDR3 nucleotide sequence: TGTGCCAGCAGCTTGGCCGTTTGGGGAGATCAGCCCCAGCATTTT.

The chain combines TRBV18 with TRBJ1-5; 12 bases line up with TRBD1. CDR1 and CDR2 from the germline V gene are KGHSH and LQKENI. Losses at the gene ends were 5 bases for V and 7 bases for J; bases not matched to a gene: 9. The CDR3 sequence is 16 residues long. The CDR3 DNA reads TGTGCCAGCTCAGCGTCCGGGACAGGGGGCATGCAGCCCCAGCATTTT. It encodes CASSASGTGGMQPQHF.

The genes are TRBV2 and TRBJ2-5; TRBD1 matches 9 bases. The J call may be mistaken, given a closer DNA end match to TRBJ2-7. CDR3 size: 14 residues. Germline V gives CDR1 SNHLY, CDR2 FYNNEI. The CDR3 DNA reads TGTGCCAGCAGTGACGGGACAGGGACATACGAGCAGTACTTC. This translates into CASSDGTGTYEQYF.

This chain joins TRBV9 and TRBJ2-3; TRBD1 matches at 7 bases. Germline V gives CDR1 SGDLS, CDR2 YYNGEE. The CDR3 is made up of 16 amino acids. Trimming removed 0 bases from V and 1 base from J; junction bases left unmatched: 5. CDR3 protein: CASSVGQGYGTDTQYF. CDR3 in DNA: TGTGCCAGCAGCGTAGGACAGGGTTATGGCACAGATACGCAGTATTTT.

The rearrangement links TRBV5-1 to TRBJ2-2; TRBD2 agrees at 12 bases. The junction had 7 bases not matched to a gene; V was cut back by 4 bases and J by 3 bases. CDR1 is SGHRS and CDR2 is YFSETQ in the germline V gene. CDR3 length: 17 amino acids. CDR3 amino acids: CASSIGSSGRDTGELFF. The CDR3 bases are TGCGCCAGCAGCATAGGCTCTAGCGGGAGGGACACCGGGGAGCTGTTTTTT.

This rearrangement joins TRBV6-1 to TRBJ2-7; perhaps TRBD2 as D (5 bases). The CDR3 totals 15 residues. V was trimmed by 1 base and J by 2 bases, leaving 12 bases between them. Per germline, CDR1 MNHNS and CDR2 SASEGT. CDR3 sequence reads: CASSEERAWAYEQYF. The CDR3 DNA is TGTGCCAGCAGTGAAGAGAGGGCATGGGCCTACGAGCAGTACTTC.

This clone was recorded only once. J is TRBJ1-3 and V is TRBV2; D remains ambiguous. Germline CDR1 and CDR2: SNHLY and FYNNEI. V was clipped by 1 base and J by 4 bases, with 8 bases between them. The CDR3 sequence is 14 residues long. The CDR3, as DNA: TGTGCCAGCAGTGAAGGACTTAAGGGAAACACCATATATTTT. Its protein product is CASSEGLKGNTIYF.

The rearrangement joins TRBV6-5 to TRBJ2-1; D ambiguous. Germline V gene data show CDR1 as MNHEY and CDR2 as SVGAGI. The V end was cut by 6 bases, the J end by 9 bases, with 12 bases between. This CDR3 region has 12 residues. The CDR3 loop is CASRSPGSEQFF. The DNA of the CDR3 is TGTGCCAGCAGGTCTCCGGGTAGTGAGCAGTTCTTC.

The chain combines TRBV6-5 with TRBJ1-2, with unresolved D. From germline, CDR1 is MNHEY and CDR2 SVGAGI. The V and J ends lost 8 bases and 9 bases respectively, with 16 bases between them. There are 12 residues in the CDR3. CDR3 sequence (DNA): TGTGCCAGCGGAGGCGGAGGCTACAGCTACACCTTC. It yields the protein CASGGGGYSYTF.

This chain connects TRBV5-1 to TRBJ2-1; 11 nucleotides agree with TRBD2. The V segment lost 2 bases and the J segment 5 bases; nucleotides outside the gene matches: 3. The germline CDR1 and CDR2 sequences are SGHRS and YFSETQ. The CDR3 contains 15 residues. The CDR3 sequence: CASSLVAGGDNEQFF. CDR3 nucleotide sequence: TGCGCCAGCAGCTTAGTAGCGGGAGGGGACAATGAGCAGTTCTTC.

The V and J genes are TRBV29-1 and TRBJ2-3; 13 bases are shared with TRBD2. Germline-derived CDR1 and CDR2 are SQVTM and ANQGSEA. CDR3 length equals 15 residues. V trimming: 6 bases; J trimming: 5 bases; junction bases outside the gene matches: 8. CDR3 loop: CSVLLAGGGIDTQYF. The CDR3 DNA reads as TGCAGCGTCCTACTAGCGGGGGGGGGTATAGATACGCAGTATTTT.